Reported below is one T cell receptor beta chain. HIV-negative, healthy adults without recent acute infections or vaccinations were the donors. Unsorted PBMCs provided DNA that was sequenced on ten immunoSEQ deep assay plates. Sequencing used immunoSEQ multiplex PCR; TCRdb keeps in-frame clones, though not all of them. The sample lists fewer than 650,000 clones, around 80% occurring once. This record comes from a study of shared clonotypes between healthy human individuals. The CDR3 runs 11 residues. Trimming left V 8 bases short and J 4 bases short, with 9 bases between. Germline V CDR1 and CDR2: LNHDA, SQIVND (reference sequence).

The source is a woman in her thirties or forties in good health. Some clones in this sample may be carry-over from other donors' samples. Sequencing was performed on PBMCs. The rearrangement links TRBV19 to TRBJ2-7, with D perhaps TRBD1 or TRBD2 (5 bases each). CDR3 nucleotide sequence: TGTGCCAGTGGGGGAATTTACGAGCAGTACTTC. This encodes CASGGIYEQYF.